Listed here are 6 T cell receptor beta chains from one sample, sequenced in a study of T cell repertoires in cytomegalovirus infection. TCRdb reanalysed the reads using MiXCR and keeps one entry per CDR3 protein. The sample gives some 180,000 distinct CDR3 sequences, nearly 9.5% of which show up once; approximately 4.2% is in the top ten. Input material: PBMCs. The source of these receptors is a human donor in good health (CMV status not recorded). Some clones in this sample may be carry-over from other donors' samples.

This clonotype was counted at least ten times. J is TRBJ2-3 and V is TRBV6-2 or TRBV6-3, with a weak D call TRBD2 (7 bases). Germline CDR1 and CDR2: MNHEY and SVGEGT. V was clipped by 6 bases and J by 2 bases, with 27 bases between them. The CDR3 covers 19 residues. As DNA, the CDR3 is TGTGCCAGCAGGCCCCAACAACGGCGGGGGCTACGGGACACAGATACGCAGTATTTT. Its protein is CASRPQQRRGLRDTDTQYF.

The CDR3 bases are TGCAGTGCTAGAGCCCCCTCGGGGGATGAAGCTTTCTTT. Translation: CSARAPSGDEAFF. J is TRBJ1-1 and V is TRBV20-1; the D gene is possibly TRBD1 (5 bases). This CDR3 region has 13 residues. Germline loops: CDR1 DFQATT, CDR2 SNEGSKA (reference sequence). The germline V and J ends were trimmed by 1 base and 7 bases, with 13 bases remaining between them.

This clonotype occurred many times. The chain links TRBV12-3 or TRBV12-4 to TRBJ1-5; TRBD1 agrees at 8 bases. V lost 6 bases, J lost 4 bases, and 11 bases stayed unmatched. The CDR3 is 16 residues long. The CDR3 region is CASRAPQGGGNQPQHF. Written as DNA, the CDR3 is TGTGCCAGCAGAGCTCCACAGGGGGGAGGGAATCAGCCCCAGCATTTT.

This clonotype was seen ten or more times. The chain couples TRBV7-2 to TRBJ2-1; D assignment may be TRBD1 or TRBD2 (6 bases each). Germline V gene data show CDR1 as SGHTA and CDR2 as FQGNSA. Trimming cost V 4 bases and J 7 bases, with 14 bases left between them. The CDR3 totals 14 residues. The CDR3 region is CASSSGRQGNEQFF. The CDR3 nucleotides read TGTGCCAGCAGCTCTGGGAGGCAGGGGAATGAGCAGTTCTTC.

The sample holds many counts of this clonotype. This chain joins TRBV7-8 and TRBJ1-5; 10 bases align to TRBD1. J lost 7 bases, V lost 2 bases, and 11 bases had no gene match. Germline loops: CDR1 SGHVS, CDR2 FQNEAQ. There are 17 residues in the CDR3. Here the CDR3 DNA reads TGTGCCAGCAGCTTAAGATCGGGACAGGGGAAGAGGCAGCCCCAGCATTTT. Translating it yields CASSLRSGQGKRQPQHF.

The chain couples TRBV29-1 to TRBJ1-2; D gene ambiguous. V was trimmed by 7 bases and J by 4 bases, leaving 13 bases between them. Germline V CDR1 and CDR2: SQVTM, ANQGSEA. The CDR3 loop spans 12 amino acids. In nucleotides, the CDR3 is TGCAGCGCCGGGCCTTGGGTCTATGGCTACACCTTC. Amino acids: CSAGPWVYGYTF.